Listed below are T cell receptor beta chains from one sample, sequenced in a study of patients and donors after allogeneic stem cell transplantation. TCRdb reanalysed the RT-PCR reads using MiXCR and keeps one entry per CDR3 protein. The table lists around 29,000 distinct CDR3 sequences, roughly a third of them singletons. The material sequenced was blood, either unsorted or a sorted T cell fraction (not recorded which). The receptors were sampled from a human donor who was either an allogeneic HSCT recipient or a stem cell or donor lymphocyte infusion donor (not recorded which). It is not recorded whose cells these are; they may come from a transplant donor. Each CDR3 is given with its conserved first and last residue. Fields, in order: CDR3 protein, CDR3 DNA, clone size, D gene, V gene, J gene. D genes are given only for firm matches. For some rows the clone size is stated as once, few or many, or as a class when expanded; others skip it.

CASSYNRGTEAFF	TGTGCCAGCAGTTATAACAGGGGCACTGAAGCTTTCTTT	NA	TRBD1	TRBV6-5	TRBJ1-1
CASSSRVTSPRYTGELFF	TGTGCCAGCAGCTCCAGGGTCACTAGCCCGAGGTACACCGGGGAGCTGTTTTTT	NA	NA	TRBV7-3	TRBJ2-2
CASSEGQGIRGSNQPQHF	TGTGCCAGCAGCGAAGGACAGGGGATAAGGGGGAGCAATCAGCCCCAGCATTTT	NA	TRBD1	TRBV4-2	TRBJ1-5
CASSEIGRATEAFF	TGTGCCAGCAGTGAAATAGGGAGGGCCACTGAAGCTTTCTTT	NA	NA	TRBV25-1	TRBJ1-1
CASSRETSGGTNEQFF	TGCGCCAGCAGCCGGGAGACTAGCGGGGGAACTAATGAGCAGTTCTTC	NA	TRBD2	TRBV4-3	TRBJ2-1
CASGTGSASPLHF	TGTGCCAGCGGGACAGGGTCTGCTTCACCCCTCCACTTT	few	TRBD1	TRBV12-3/TRBV12-4	TRBJ1-6
CAISSPGLGAFF	TGTGCCATCAGTTCACCGGGACTAGGGGCGTTCTTC	NA	TRBD2	TRBV10-3	TRBJ2-1
CASSPTTGVDYGYTF	TGTGCCAGCTCACCAACTACAGGGGTGGACTATGGCTACACCTTC	many	TRBD1	TRBV18	TRBJ1-2
CASSQDRGTEAFF	TGTGCCAGCAGCCAAGATAGAGGGACTGAAGCTTTCTTT	NA	NA	TRBV4-2	TRBJ1-1
CSATHRVRDTEAFF	TGCAGTGCTACCCACAGGGTAAGGGACACTGAAGCTTTCTTT	NA	NA	TRBV20-1	TRBJ1-1
CATSESTGKWGTDTQYF	TGTGCCACCAGTGAGTCTACAGGGAAATGGGGCACAGATACGCAGTATTTT	NA	NA	TRBV24-1	TRBJ2-3
CASLSGAGGNTDTQYF	TGTGCCAGCTTGTCCGGAGCGGGGGGGAATACAGATACGCAGTATTTT	few	TRBD2	TRBV7-9	TRBJ2-3
CASTGHSGQPQHF	TGTGCCAGCACGGGACACTCAGGCCAGCCCCAGCATTTT	few	NA	TRBV12-3/TRBV12-4	TRBJ1-5
CASSVGDRSYGYTF	TGCGCCAGCAGCGTCGGGGACAGAAGTTATGGCTACACCTTC	NA	TRBD1	TRBV5-1	TRBJ1-2
CASSLDRWNWYNEQFF	TGTGCCAGCAGCCTGGACAGATGGAACTGGTACAATGAGCAGTTCTTC	NA	NA	TRBV3-1	TRBJ2-1
CASSLATLSAEAFF	TGTGCCAGCAGCTTAGCGACACTGAGTGCTGAAGCTTTCTTT	NA	NA	TRBV5-6	TRBJ1-1
CASSFRLAKNIQYF	TGTGCCAGCAGCTTCAGACTAGCCAAAAACATTCAGTACTTC	NA	NA	TRBV5-6	TRBJ2-4
CASKDRGNTGELFF	TGTGCCAGCAAGGACAGGGGGAACACCGGGGAGCTGTTTTTT	many	TRBD1	TRBV2	TRBJ2-2
CASSQVVMNTEAFF	TGCGCCAGCAGCCAAGTGGTCATGAACACTGAAGCTTTCTTT	many	NA	TRBV4-1	TRBJ1-1
CATSDELGTEAFF	TGTGCCACCAGTGACGAACTAGGAACTGAAGCTTTCTTT	NA	NA	TRBV24-1	TRBJ1-1